The clone carrying this T cell receptor beta chain was recorded once. Sampled blood was obtained at baseline, cycle 4 day 1, and cycle 7 day 1. This entry is derived from a study of OX40 agonist ivuxolimab in advanced cancers. TCRdb keeps only in-frame clones here, not all; method: immunoSEQ multiplex PCR. The repertoire holds tens of thousands of clones, about nine tenths seen once, with more than 0.3% in the top ten. Germline CDR1 and CDR2: SEHNR and FQNEAQ (reference sequence). Trimming took 5 bases from V and 3 from J; bases not matched to a gene: 8. This CDR3 is built from 16 residues. The sequence derives from an adult with an advanced solid tumor such as melanoma, head and neck, liver or kidney cancer. Sequences were derived from CD4+ or CD8+ T cells sorted from blood, sampled in a trial of the OX40 agonist ivuxolimab. V and J are TRBV7-9 and TRBJ2-1, with 9 positions matching TRBD2. CDR3 region: CASSLRTSEFYNEQFF. The CDR3 DNA reads TGTGCCAGCAGCCTAAGGACTAGCGAGTTCTACAATGAGCAGTTCTTC. Full variable domain (rest looked up from reference TRBV7-9 and TRBJ2-1): DTGVSQNPRHKITKRGQNVTFRCDPISEHNRLYWYRQTLGQGPEFLTYFQNEAQLEKSRLLSDRFSAERPKGSFSTLEIQRTEQGDSAMYLCASSLRTSEFYNEQFFGPGTRLTVL.